This T cell receptor beta chain is drawn from a study of blood T cell repertoires in COVID-19. Across the study: The origin of the acute and convalescent COVID-19 samples was the United States, Italy and Spain. Nucleic acid was either cDNA or gDNA, and it came from T cells, B-cell-depleted T cells, or PBMCs.

J lost 6 bases, V lost 10 bases, and 4 bases had no gene match. The CDR3 has 11 residues. Germline CDR1 reads SGHDT; CDR2 reads YYEEEE. Original data processing: Estimated nucleated cell counts came from reference gene primer amplification. Some clones are missing from TCRdb's copy, which holds only in-frame ones; the method was immunoSEQ multiplex PCR. V and J calls and clone size come straight from that table; D and trimming were deduced from the DNA. The sample lists under 15,000 clones; about 85% were seen once. Sequencing was performed on peripheral blood. The rearrangement links TRBV5-6 to TRBJ2-3; 8 bases align to TRBD2. The receptor was isolated from a human donor in a cohort sampled during active COVID-19. CDR3 nucleotide sequence: TGTGCCTCCCGGGGGGGTGATACGCAGTATTTT. Translated: CASRGGDTQYF.